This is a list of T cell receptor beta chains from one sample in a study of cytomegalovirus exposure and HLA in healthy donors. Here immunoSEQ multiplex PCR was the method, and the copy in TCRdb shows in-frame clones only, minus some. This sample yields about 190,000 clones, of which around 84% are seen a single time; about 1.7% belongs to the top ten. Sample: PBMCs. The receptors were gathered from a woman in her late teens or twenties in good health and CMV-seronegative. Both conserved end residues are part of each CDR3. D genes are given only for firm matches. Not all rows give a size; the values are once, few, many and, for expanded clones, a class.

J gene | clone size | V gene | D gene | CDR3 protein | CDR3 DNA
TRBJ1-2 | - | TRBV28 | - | CASSFLPLNYYGYTF | TGTGCCAGCAGTTTCTTACCCTTAAACTACTATGGCTACACCTTC
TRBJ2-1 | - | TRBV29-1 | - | CSVRSSYNEQFF | TGCAGCGTTCGTTCCTCCTACAATGAGCAGTTCTTC
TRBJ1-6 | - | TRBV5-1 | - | CASSLDGHSNSPLHF | TGCGCCAGCAGCTTGGACGGACATAGTAATTCACCCCTCCACTTT
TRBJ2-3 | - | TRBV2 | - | CASSPILSTDTQYF | TGTGCCAGCAGTCCTATTCTCTCCACAGATACGCAGTATTTT
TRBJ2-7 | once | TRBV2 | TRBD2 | CASSEAGTSGRYEQYF | TGTGCCAGCAGTGAAGCAGGGACTAGCGGACGCTACGAGCAGTACTTC
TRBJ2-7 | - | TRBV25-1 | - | CATEESSYEQYF | TGTGCCACCGAGGAAAGCTCCTACGAGCAGTACTTC
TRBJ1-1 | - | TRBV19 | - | CASSFVITGNTEAFF | TGTGCCAGTAGTTTCGTGATTACGGGGAACACTGAAGCTTTCTTT
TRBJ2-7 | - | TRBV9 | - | CASSVDLLAPKQYF | TGTGCCAGCAGCGTAGACCTACTCGCCCCTAAGCAGTACTTC
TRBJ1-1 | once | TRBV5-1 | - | CASSLASTNTEAFF | TGCGCCAGCAGCTTGGCTAGCACTAACACTGAAGCTTTCTTT
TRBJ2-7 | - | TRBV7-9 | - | CASSLSLGEQYF | TGTGCCAGCAGCTTAAGTCTCGGCGAGCAGTACTTC
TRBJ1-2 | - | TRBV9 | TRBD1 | CASSVGVTGVYGYTF | TGTGCCAGCAGCGTAGGGGTGACAGGGGTCTATGGCTACACCTTC
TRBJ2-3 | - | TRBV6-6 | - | CASSQTVLGGTDTQYF | TGTGCCAGCAGTCAGACCGTCTTAGGGGGCACAGATACGCAGTATTTT
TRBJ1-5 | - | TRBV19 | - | CASKRARRDSNQPQHF | TGTGCCAGTAAAAGGGCCCGGAGGGATAGCAATCAGCCCCAGCATTTT